These T cell receptor beta chains were read from a single sample in a study of T cells in Graves' hyperthyroidism and ophthalmopathy. TCRdb re-derived calls from the multiplex PCR reads in MiXCR, one entry per CDR3 protein. The repertoire holds 300,000 to 400,000 distinct CDR3 sequences, with roughly an eighth as singletons. Sequenced sample: blood. These receptors all come from a woman under 30 with Graves' hyperthyroidism. The CDR3 runs from the conserved cysteine through the conserved F or W. D genes are given only for firm matches. Clone size is shown for a subset of rows, as once, few, many or a class of expanded clone.

DNA	CDR3	D	size	V	J
TGTGCCAGCAGCGTAGCGCTAGCCTTAAAACTGTTTTTT	CASSVALALKLFF	NA	NA	TRBV9	TRBJ1-4
TGTGCCAGCCAGGGGGCGTCCAGCCAAAACACTGAAGCTTTCTTT	CASQGASSQNTEAFF	TRBD1	many	TRBV6-2/TRBV6-3	TRBJ1-1
TGTGCCAGCAGCAGACAGGGGGCAGGCGCTACTCTGTACGAGCAGTACTTC	CASSRQGAGATLYEQYF	TRBD1	many	TRBV7-9	TRBJ2-7
TGTGCCAGCAGGACAACTAGCGGGACCTACAATGAGCAGTTCTTC	CASRTTSGTYNEQFF	TRBD2	many	TRBV28	TRBJ2-1
TGTGCCAGCAGTCTCACAGGTGGCGCACCCCTCCACTTT	CASSLTGGAPLHF	NA	few	TRBV14	TRBJ1-6
TGTGCCAGCAATTACAAGGGACAGGCCTACGAGCAGTACTTC	CASNYKGQAYEQYF	TRBD1	many	TRBV6-2/TRBV6-3	TRBJ2-7
TGTGCCATCAGTGACGGGCAGGGGAACACTGAAGCTTTCTTT	CAISDGQGNTEAFF	NA	many	TRBV10-3	TRBJ1-1
TGTGCCAGCAGCGTAGATGGGGGTGATGGAAACACCATATATTTT	CASSVDGGDGNTIYF	NA	few	TRBV9	TRBJ1-3
TGTGCCAGCAGCGTCCGGTTCAGGCACCGACCACCCCTCCACTTT	CASSVRFRHRPPLHF	NA	many	TRBV28	TRBJ1-6
TGTGCCACAGGCCGGTCCTGGGCGGGAGATACGCAGTATTTT	CATGRSWAGDTQYF	NA	few	TRBV6-1	TRBJ2-3
TGTGCCAGCAGAGCCCACGGGGTAGGGAATGAAAAACTGTTTTTT	CASRAHGVGNEKLFF	NA	few	TRBV6-2/TRBV6-3	TRBJ1-4